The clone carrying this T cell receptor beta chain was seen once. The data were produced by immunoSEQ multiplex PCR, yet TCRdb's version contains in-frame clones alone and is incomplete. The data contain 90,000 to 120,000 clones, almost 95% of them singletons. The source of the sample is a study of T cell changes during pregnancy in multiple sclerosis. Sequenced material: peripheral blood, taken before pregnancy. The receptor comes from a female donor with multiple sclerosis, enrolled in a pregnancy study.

This chain's CDR3 is CASSVTSGRVNEQFF. In DNA form, the CDR3 reads TGTGCCAGCAGCGTGACTAGCGGGAGGGTCAATGAGCAGTTCTTC. The chain uses TRBV7-2 and TRBJ2-1; 14 bases align to TRBD2. The CDR3 totals 15 residues. V shed 5 bases and J 6 bases; nucleotides not matched to a gene: 3. The germline CDR1 and CDR2 sequences are SGHTA and FQGNSA.